This entry describes one T cell receptor (beta chain). CDR3 length: 16 residues. CDR1 and CDR2 from the germline V gene are MDHEN and SYDVKM. With V trimmed by 4 bases and J by 7 bases, 12 bases remained unmatched. The data were obtained in a study of blood T cell repertoires in COVID-19. Sequencing was performed with immunoSEQ multiplex PCR; in TCRdb, only in-frame clones are kept and a portion is missing. The sample has about 190,000 clones, approximately 79% seen once. This chain connects TRBV28 to TRBJ2-2; 7 nucleotides line up with TRBD2. The sample comprised peripheral blood. The receptor was derived from a man aged 55 to 70 with active or convalescent COVID-19. CDR3 region: CASSSTGTNIIGELFF. For the CDR3, the DNA is TGTGCCAGCAGTTCGACCGGGACTAATATTATCGGGGAGCTGTTTTTT.